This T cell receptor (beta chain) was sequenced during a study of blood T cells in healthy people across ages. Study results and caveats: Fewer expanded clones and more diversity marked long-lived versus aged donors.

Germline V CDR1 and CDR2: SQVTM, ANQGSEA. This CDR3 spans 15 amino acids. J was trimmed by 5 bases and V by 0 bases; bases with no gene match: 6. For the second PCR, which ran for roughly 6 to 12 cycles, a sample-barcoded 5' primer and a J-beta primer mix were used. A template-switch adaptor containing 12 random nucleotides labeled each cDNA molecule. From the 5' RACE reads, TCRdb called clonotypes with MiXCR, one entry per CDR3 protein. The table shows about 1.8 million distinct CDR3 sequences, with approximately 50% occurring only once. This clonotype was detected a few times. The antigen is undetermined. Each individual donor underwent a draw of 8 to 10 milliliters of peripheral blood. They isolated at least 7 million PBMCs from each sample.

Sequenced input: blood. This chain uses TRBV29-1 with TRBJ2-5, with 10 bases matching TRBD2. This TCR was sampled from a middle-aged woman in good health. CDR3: CSVEDLAAGGETQYF. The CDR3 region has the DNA TGCAGCGTTGAAGATCTGGCAGCGGGAGGGGAGACCCAGTACTTC.